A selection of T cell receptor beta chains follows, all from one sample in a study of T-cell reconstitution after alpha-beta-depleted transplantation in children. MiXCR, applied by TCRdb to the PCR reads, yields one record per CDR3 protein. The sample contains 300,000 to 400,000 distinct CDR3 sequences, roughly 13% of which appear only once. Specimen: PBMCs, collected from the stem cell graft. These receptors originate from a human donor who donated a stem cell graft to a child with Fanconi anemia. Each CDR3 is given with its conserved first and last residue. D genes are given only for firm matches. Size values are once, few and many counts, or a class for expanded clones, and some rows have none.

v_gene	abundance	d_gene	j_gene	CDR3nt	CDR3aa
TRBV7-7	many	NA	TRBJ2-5	TGTGCTAGCAGCCCCACGGGCAGTTTTGGTGAGACCCAGTACTTC	CASSPTGSFGETQYF
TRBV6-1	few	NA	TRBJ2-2	TGTGCCAGCAGTCCCCGGGGGGCAGGGGTGAACACCGGGGAGCTGTTTTTT	CASSPRGAGVNTGELFF
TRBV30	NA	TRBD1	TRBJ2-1	TGTGCCTGGAGTGTACCGGACAGGGGGCGGAATGAGCAGTTCTTC	CAWSVPDRGRNEQFF
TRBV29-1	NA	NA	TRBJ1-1	TGCAGCGTTGTAACGGAGCCTTGGGGCGACACTGAAGCTTTCTTT	CSVVTEPWGDTEAFF
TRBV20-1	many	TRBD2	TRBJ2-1	TGCAGTGCTAGAATGGTAGCGGGGAACAATGAGCAGTTCTTC	CSARMVAGNNEQFF
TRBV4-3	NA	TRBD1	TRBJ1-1	TGCGCCAGCAGCAAAATCCGGACAGGGGCCACCCGAAATACTGAAGCTTTCTTT	CASSKIRTGATRNTEAFF
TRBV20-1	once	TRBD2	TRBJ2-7	TGCAGTGCTAGCGCACTAGCGGATCGTAAGCCTTTCGAGCAGTACTTC	CSASALADRKPFEQYF
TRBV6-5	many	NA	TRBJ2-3	TGTGCCACCAGAATAGACAGGATCGCAAAAGACACAGATACGCAGTATTTT	CATRIDRIAKDTDTQYF
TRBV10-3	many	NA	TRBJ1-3	TGTGCCATCAGTGCCGGGGGAAACACCATATATTTT	CAISAGGNTIYF
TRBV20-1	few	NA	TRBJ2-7	TGCAGTGCTAGAGACCCGACAAGGGCCCCCTACGAGCAGTACTTC	CSARDPTRAPYEQYF
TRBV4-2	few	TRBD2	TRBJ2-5	TGTGCCAGCAGCCAGGGGACTAGCGTTCAAGAGACCCAGTACTTC	CASSQGTSVQETQYF
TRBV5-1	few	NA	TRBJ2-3	TGCGCCAGCAGCCGTCTGGGGCGGGGTAGCACAGATACGCAGTATTTT	CASSRLGRGSTDTQYF
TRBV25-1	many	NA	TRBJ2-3	TGTGCCAGCAGTGGGGCCTTAGGGGGGGGAAGCACAGATACGCAGTATTTT	CASSGALGGGSTDTQYF
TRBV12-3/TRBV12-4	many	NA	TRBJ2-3	TGTGCCAGCAGCCTCTCAGGGGCTAGCACAGATACGCAGTATTTT	CASSLSGASTDTQYF
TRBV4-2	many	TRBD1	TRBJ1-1	TGTGCCAGCAGCCATACAGGGGGCACAACTGAAGCTTTCTTT	CASSHTGGTTEAFF
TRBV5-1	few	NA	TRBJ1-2	TGCGCCAGCAGCTTGGATCCAGATAGCTATGGCTACACCTTC	CASSLDPDSYGYTF
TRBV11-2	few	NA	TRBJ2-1	TGTGCCAGCAGCACCCCGAAGGGGGGAGACAATGAGCAGTTCTTC	CASSTPKGGDNEQFF
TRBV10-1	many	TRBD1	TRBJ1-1	TGCGCCAGCAGTGAGTCGACAGGGATGAACACTGAAGCTTTCTTT	CASSESTGMNTEAFF
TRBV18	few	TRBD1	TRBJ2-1	TGTGCCAGCTCACCACAAGGGACAGGGGAGTCGTTCTTC	CASSPQGTGESFF
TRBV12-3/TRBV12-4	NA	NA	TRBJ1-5	TGTGCCAGCAGTTTAGGCTTGATGGGCAATCAGCCCCAGCATTTT	CASSLGLMGNQPQHF
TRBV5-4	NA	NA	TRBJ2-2	TGTGCCAGCAGCTTTCAGGGGGGGTCAGGGCTGTTTTTT	CASSFQGGSGLFF
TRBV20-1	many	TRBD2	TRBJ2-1	TGCAGTGCTAGAGATCTAGCGGGGGGGTACAATGAGCAGTTCTTC	CSARDLAGGYNEQFF
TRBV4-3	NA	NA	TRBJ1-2	TGCGCCAGCAGCCAAGATAGGGCAGCCTTCTATGGCTACACCTTC	CASSQDRAAFYGYTF
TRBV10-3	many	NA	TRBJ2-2	TGTGCCATCAGTGAGGGTTTAGCGGTTTCCACCGGGGAGCTGTTTTTT	CAISEGLAVSTGELFF
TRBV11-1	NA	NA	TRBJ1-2	TGTGCCAGCAGCTTATATGACAGACCTTATGGCTACACCTTC	CASSLYDRPYGYTF
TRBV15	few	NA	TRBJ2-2	TGTGCCACCAGCAGAGATCGAACGGGGATAGTCACCGGGGAGCTGTTTTTT	CATSRDRTGIVTGELFF
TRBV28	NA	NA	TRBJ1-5	TGTGCCAGCAGCTTAACTACCCCGGACCATCAGCCCCAGCATTTT	CASSLTTPDHQPQHF
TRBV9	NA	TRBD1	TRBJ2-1	TGTGCCAGCAGCGGGCGGGGACAGGGCCCCCTTGAGCAGTTCTTC	CASSGRGQGPLEQFF
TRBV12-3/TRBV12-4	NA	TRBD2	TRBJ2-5	TGTGCCAGCAGTTTAGAGCGGGGCGCGCAAGAGACCCAGTACTTC	CASSLERGAQETQYF
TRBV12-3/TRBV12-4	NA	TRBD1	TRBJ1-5	TGTGCCAGCAGCCCCGAGGGGGCGCGTCAGCCCCAGCATTTT	CASSPEGARQPQHF
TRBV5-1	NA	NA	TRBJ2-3	TGCGCCAGCAGCTTCGGACAGATCCGCACAGATACGCAGTATTTT	CASSFGQIRTDTQYF
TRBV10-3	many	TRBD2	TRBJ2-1	TGTGCCATCAGTGATCCGGGGGGATCCTACAATGAGCAGTTCTTC	CAISDPGGSYNEQFF
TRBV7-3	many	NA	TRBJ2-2	TGTGCCAGCAGCCCAGACACTCTCCCCGGGGAGCTGTTTTTT	CASSPDTLPGELFF
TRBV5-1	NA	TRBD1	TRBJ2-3	TGCGCCAGCAGCCCCCTGGGACAGGGGGGATCTAGCACAGATACGCAGTATTTT	CASSPLGQGGSSTDTQYF
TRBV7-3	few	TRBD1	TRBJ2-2	TGTGCCAGCAGCTACTCCCGGACAGGGGCCGGGGAGCTGTTTTTT	CASSYSRTGAGELFF
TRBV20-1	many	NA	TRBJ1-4	TGCAGTGCACCGGGACCGAGTAATGAAAAACTGTTTTTT	CSAPGPSNEKLFF
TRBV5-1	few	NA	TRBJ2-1	TGCGCCAGCAGCCCGACAGGTGGTAACAATGAGCAGTTCTTC	CASSPTGGNNEQFF
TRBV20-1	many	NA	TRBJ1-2	TGCAGTGCTTTTCTTCGGGACCCGGAGGTTAACTATGGCTACACCTTC	CSAFLRDPEVNYGYTF
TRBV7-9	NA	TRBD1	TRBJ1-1	TGTGCCAGCAGCCAGGGGACAGTAGACACGTACACTGAAGCTTTCTTT	CASSQGTVDTYTEAFF
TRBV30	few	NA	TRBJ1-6	TGTGCCTGGCACACCCCGGGGGCACCCTCCTATAATTCACCCCTCCACTTT	CAWHTPGAPSYNSPLHF
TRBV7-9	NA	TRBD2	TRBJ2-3	TGTGCCAGCAGCTCCCCTAGCGGAAGAGATACGCAGTATTTT	CASSSPSGRDTQYF
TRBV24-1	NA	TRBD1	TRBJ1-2	TGTGCCACCAGTGACCCCCACGGGACAGAGGATGGCTACACCTTC	CATSDPHGTEDGYTF
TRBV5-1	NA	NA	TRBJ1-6	TGCGCCAGCAGCTTGGACAGGGACTATAATTCACCCCTCCACTTT	CASSLDRDYNSPLHF
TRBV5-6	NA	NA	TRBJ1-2	TGTGCCAGCAGCTTGGGCTCTGTAATTTTTGGCTACACCTTC	CASSLGSVIFGYTF
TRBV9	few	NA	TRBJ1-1	TGTGCCAGCAGCGTCTTCTTGGAGGGTTCACCCGGGGACACTGAAGCTTTCTTT	CASSVFLEGSPGDTEAFF
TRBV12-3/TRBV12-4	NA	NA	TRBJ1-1	TGTGCCAGCCATAAGGGCCCTAACATGAACACTGAAGCTTTCTTT	CASHKGPNMNTEAFF
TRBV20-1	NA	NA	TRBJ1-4	TGCAGTGCTGTCGACAGCAGTGCAACTAATGAAAAACTGTTTTTT	CSAVDSSATNEKLFF
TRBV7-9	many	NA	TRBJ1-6	TGTGCCAGCTCCCTTTCCAACTATAATTCACCCCTCCACTTT	CASSLSNYNSPLHF
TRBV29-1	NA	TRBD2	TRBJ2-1	TGCAGCGTTGTCGGGGGGGCCTTTACTGAGCAGTTCTTC	CSVVGGAFTEQFF
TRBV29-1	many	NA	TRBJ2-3	TGCAGCGCCCGGGCTGCGGCAGATACGCAGTATTTT	CSARAAADTQYF
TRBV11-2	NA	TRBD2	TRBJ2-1	TGTGCCAGCAGCTCTCCACTAGCGGGGAATAATGAGCAGTTCTTC	CASSSPLAGNNEQFF
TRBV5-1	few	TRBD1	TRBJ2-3	TGCGCCAGCAGCTTCCGGAGTCCCGGGACAGGGAGGGATACGCAGTATTTT	CASSFRSPGTGRDTQYF
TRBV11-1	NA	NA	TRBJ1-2	TGTGCCAGCAGCCTCGTCATTTCGGATGGCTACACCTTC	CASSLVISDGYTF
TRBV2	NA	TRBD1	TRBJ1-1	TGTGCCAGCAGTGAAGAGTGGGGCCGGACAGGGCGGACTGAAGCTTTCTTT	CASSEEWGRTGRTEAFF
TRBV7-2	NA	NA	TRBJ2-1	TGTGCCAGCAGCTGGACGCTGAATGAGCAGTTCTTC	CASSWTLNEQFF
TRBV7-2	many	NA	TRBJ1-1	TGTGCCAGCAGCTTTTCCGGAACGAACACTGAAGCTTTCTTT	CASSFSGTNTEAFF
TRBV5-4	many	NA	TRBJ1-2	TGTGCCAGCAGCTTGTTGGAAGAGGCTAACTATGGCTACACCTTC	CASSLLEEANYGYTF
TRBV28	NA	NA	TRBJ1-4	TGTGCCAGCAGACCCGGACAGCCAAATGAAAAACTGTTTTTT	CASRPGQPNEKLFF
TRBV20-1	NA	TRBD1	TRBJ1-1	TGCAGTGCTGCACAGGGGGCAGACACTGAAGCTTTCTTT	CSAAQGADTEAFF
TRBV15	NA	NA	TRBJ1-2	TGTGTCGGACAGATGCGCTATGGCTACACCTTC	CVGQMRYGYTF